This TCR beta chain is from a study of Tregs in tolerant kidney transplant recipients. Notes on the study in general: In tolerant patients, donor-specific Tregs outgrew total Tregs, suggesting antigen-driven expansion.

Data came from immunoSEQ multiplex PCR; TCRdb stores just in-frame clones and leaves some out. Here the sample spans tens of thousands of clones, 80% to 95% being singletons. A note on this clone: What it binds is not known.

The CDR3 loop spans 16 amino acids. Looked up from germline, CDR1 is SGHVS and CDR2 is FNYEAQ. Trimming at V came to 5 bases and at J to 3 bases, leaving 7 bases not matched to a gene. Related graft donors supplied nonmyeloablative bone marrow transplants, and mixed chimerism was transient. The sequencing here drew on CD4+ T cells from blood (PBMCs), taken 12 months after the transplant. This sequence originates from a human patient who received a combined kidney and bone marrow transplant. Some of the T cells may derive from the graft donor. This chain links TRBV7-6 with TRBJ2-1; TRBD2 agrees at 10 bases. The CDR3 is CASSPSSGRGYNEQFF. CDR3 nucleotides: TGTGCCAGCAGCCCGTCGAGCGGGAGGGGCTACAATGAGCAGTTCTTC. Full variable domain (remainder filled in from reference TRBV7-6 and TRBJ2-1): GAGVSQSPRYKVTKRGQDVALRCDPISGHVSLYWYRQALGQGPEFLTYFNYEAQQDKSGLPNDRFSAERPEGSISTLTIQRTEQRDSAMYRCASSPSSGRGYNEQFFGPGTRLTVL.